This T cell receptor beta chain was identified during a study of cytomegalovirus exposure and HLA in healthy donors. PCR employed 60 Vbeta and 13 Jbeta primers. Data came from immunoSEQ multiplex PCR; TCRdb stores just in-frame clones and leaves some out. The sample consists of roughly 99,000 clones, about three quarters of them appearing once. This clone was observed a few times. This CDR3 spans 12 amino acids. V was pared by 11 bases and J by 7 bases, with 10 bases of the junction left unmatched. CDR1 and CDR2 (germline): MDHEN, SYDVKM. The sequence came from a man aged 55 to 70 in good health and CMV-seropositive. The rearrangement joins TRBV28 to TRBJ1-2, with 7 bases aligning to TRBD1. Sequenced: PBMCs. The CDR3 DNA is TGTGCCGTCACCGGGACAGCAGGTGGCTACACCTTC. It encodes CAVTGTAGGYTF.